The 19 T cell receptor beta chains below were found in one sample sequenced in a study of T cell responses to AZD1222 COVID-19 vaccine. Measured with immunoSEQ multiplex PCR; TCRdb has only the in-frame clones, and not every one. Among about 190,000 clones listed, about nine tenths were seen once. The starting material was peripheral blood, obtained on day 0 of MenACWY control vaccination. The receptors here all came from an adult in good health.

As regards this clone: This sample includes further DNA sequences coding for the same CDR3. The chain recombines TRBV6-5 with TRBJ1-1; D remains unclear. The CDR3 is 13 amino acids. Deletions cut 2 bases from V and 1 base from J, with 5 bases between. Per the germline V gene, CDR1 is MNHEY and CDR2 is SVGAGI. The DNA for the CDR3 is TGTGCCAGCAGTTACGGGGAGAACACTGAAGCTTTCTTT. Translating it yields CASSYGENTEAFF.

V is TRBV28 and J is TRBJ1-5; 9 bases fit TRBD1. CDR1 and CDR2 from the germline V gene are MDHEN and SYDVKM. The CDR3 extends over 16 amino acids. V was clipped by 3 bases and J by 6 bases; unmatched bases: 9. The CDR3 DNA follows: TGTGCCAGCAGTTTGAGATTAGGGACAGGGATTCAGCCCCAGCATTTT. Translation: CASSLRLGTGIQPQHF. Filled out from reference TRBV28 and TRBJ1-5, the complete variable domain reads DVKVTQSSRYLVKRTGEKVFLECVQDMDHENMFWYRQDPGLGLRLIYFSYDVKMKEKGDIPEGYSVSREKKERFSLILESASTNQTSMYLCASSLRLGTGIQPQHFGDGTRLSIL.

This chain uses TRBV7-9 with TRBJ1-5; D is unresolved. V was cut by 1 base and J by 2 bases, with 6 bases left in between. CDR3 length equals 14 residues. The germline V gene encodes CDR1 SEHNR and CDR2 FQNEAQ (reference sequence). Here the CDR3 reads CASSLDPGNQPQHF. The CDR3 DNA follows: TGTGCCAGCAGCTTAGACCCGGGCAATCAGCCCCAGCATTTT. The full variable domain, with the rest looked up from reference TRBV7-9 and TRBJ1-5, is DTGVSQNPRHKITKRGQNVTFRCDPISEHNRLYWYRQTLGQGPEFLTYFQNEAQLEKSRLLSDRFSAERPKGSFSTLEIQRTEQGDSAMYLCASSLDPGNQPQHFGDGTRLSIL.

This chain uses TRBV19 with TRBJ1-3; D is unresolved. There are 18 residues in the CDR3. The ends were cut back, 3 bases at V and 0 bases at J, with 18 bases in the middle. Germline V lookup: CDR1 LNHDA, CDR2 SQIVND (reference sequence). CDR3 loop: CASSMPPASSLSGNTIYF. The CDR3, as DNA: TGTGCCAGTAGTATGCCCCCAGCGTCCTCACTCTCTGGAAACACCATATATTTT. The whole variable domain, remainder taken from reference TRBV19 and TRBJ1-3, is DGGITQSPKYLFRKEGQNVTLSCEQNLNHDAMYWYRQDPGQGLRLIYYSQIVNDFQKGDIAEGYSVSREKKESFPLTVTSAQKNPTAFYLCASSMPPASSLSGNTIYFGEGSWLTVV.

This chain connects TRBV5-1 to TRBJ2-5, with a weak D call TRBD1 (6 bases). Germline V gene lookup returns CDR1 SGHRS and CDR2 YFSETQ. V shed 4 bases and J shed 5 bases, with 15 bases lying between them. The CDR3 loop spans 14 amino acids. CDR3 DNA sequence: TGCGCCAGCAGCGGGGGACATTGGGGCGAGACCCAGTACTTC. Residues: CASSGGHWGETQYF.

The chain recombines TRBV3-1 (or the pseudogene TRBV3-2) with TRBJ2-7; TRBD1 or TRBD2 may be the D gene (5 bases each). There are 16 residues in the CDR3. Germline V gene lookup returns CDR1 LGHDT and CDR2 YNNKEL (reference sequence). Trimming took 3 bases from V and 4 from J, leaving 19 bases between them. Here the CDR3 reads CASSQATQDLPYEQYF. The CDR3 DNA is TGTGCCAGCAGCCAGGCTACACAGGACTTGCCTTACGAGCAGTACTTC.

The chain couples TRBV7-2 to TRBJ1-1; unclear D gene. Looked up from germline, CDR1 is SGHTA and CDR2 is FQGNSA. The CDR3 totals 18 residues. Trimming took off 2 bases at V and 2 bases at J, with 21 bases between the two ends. DNA of the CDR3: TGTGCCAGCAGCTTAACGACCGGGCAAGGATGGTTAAACACTGAAGCTTTCTTT. Protein sequence: CASSLTTGQGWLNTEAFF. Using reference TRBV7-2 and TRBJ1-1 for the parts outside the CDR3, the full variable domain is GAGVSQSPSNKVTEKGKDVELRCDPISGHTALYWYRQSLGQGLEFLIYFQGNSAPDKSGLPSDRFSAERTGGSVSTLTIQRTQQEDSAVYLCASSLTTGQGWLNTEAFFGQGTRLTVV.

The rearrangement uses TRBV25-1 and TRBJ2-3; 8 nucleotides agree with TRBD2. The CDR3 is 14 residues long. J gave up 6 bases and V 4 bases, and 6 bases lay outside the gene matches. Looked up from germline, CDR1 is MGHDK and CDR2 is SYGVNS. CDR3 protein: CASSGRGDSDTQYF. CDR3 nucleotide sequence: TGTGCCAGCAGTGGGCGGGGGGATTCGGATACGCAGTATTTT.

V is TRBV7-2 and J is TRBJ2-2; the D is unclear. Trimming took off 5 bases at V and 2 bases at J, with 9 bases between the two ends. Germline CDR1 reads SGHTA; CDR2 reads FQGNSA. The length of the CDR3 is 14 residues. The CDR3 DNA reads as TGTGCCAGCAGCAAAGAGCTTAACACCGGGGAGCTGTTTTTT. Amino acids: CASSKELNTGELFF.

V is TRBV3-1 (or the pseudogene TRBV3-2) and J is TRBJ2-7, with 8 bases identical to TRBD1. Trimming cost V 0 bases and J 4 bases; bases outside gene matches: 11. The length of the CDR3 is 17 residues. The germline gives CDR1 LGHDT, CDR2 YNNKEL (reference sequence). The CDR3 DNA sequence: TGTGCCAGCAGCCAAGATCGTGGGCAGGGGGCTGATTACGAGCAGTACTTC. This encodes CASSQDRGQGADYEQYF.

The J gene is TRBJ2-7, the V gene TRBV6-6; 11 bases map to TRBD2. Trimming removed 9 bases from V and 7 bases from J; junction bases left unmatched: 14. Germline CDR1 and CDR2: MNHNY and SVGAGI (reference sequence). The CDR3 has 15 residues. This CDR3 is CASRKEGTSGTEQYF. Here the CDR3 DNA reads TGTGCCAGTAGGAAGGAAGGGACTAGCGGCACTGAGCAGTACTTC.

The gene calls are TRBV7-9 and TRBJ2-5; D gene unclear. Between the trimmed V and J ends, which lost 1 base and 4 bases, there was a span of 16 bases. Per germline, CDR1 SEHNR and CDR2 FQNEAQ (reference sequence). The CDR3 consists of 16 residues. The CDR3 bases are TGTGCCAGCAGCTTAGACTCGATTTGGGTGGTAGAGACCCAGTACTTC. It specifies CASSLDSIWVVETQYF. Based on the CDR3 plus reference TRBV7-9 and TRBJ2-5, the full variable domain is DTGVSQNPRHKITKRGQNVTFRCDPISEHNRLYWYRQTLGQGPEFLTYFQNEAQLEKSRLLSDRFSAERPKGSFSTLEIQRTEQGDSAMYLCASSLDSIWVVETQYFGPGTRLLVL.

J is TRBJ2-1 and V is TRBV5-4; 8 bases are a match to TRBD1. V was pared by 3 bases and J by 6 bases, with 5 bases of the junction left unmatched. This CDR3 region has 14 residues. The germline gives CDR1 SGHNT, CDR2 YYREEE (reference sequence). The CDR3 nucleotides read TGTGCCAGCAGCTATAAGACAGGGGTCAATGAGCAGTTCTTC. Protein product: CASSYKTGVNEQFF.

J is TRBJ1-5 and V is TRBV19; 7 bases fit TRBD1. V dropped 3 bases and J dropped 3; count of bases not matched to a gene: 8. CDR3 length: 16 amino acids. CDR1 is LNHDA and CDR2 is SQIVND in the germline V gene (reference sequence). CDR3: CASSIPTGRNNQPQHF. Written as DNA, the CDR3 is TGTGCCAGTAGTATCCCGACAGGGCGGAACAATCAGCCCCAGCATTTT.

This rearrangement joins TRBV19 to TRBJ2-7; D perhaps matches TRBD2 (6 bases). The CDR3 totals 15 residues. Between the trimmed V and J ends, which lost 5 bases and 9 bases, there was a span of 23 bases. CDR1 LNHDA and CDR2 SQIVND come from the germline V gene (reference sequence). The CDR3 region has the DNA TGTGCCAGTAGTCCCGGGGACTCGAGCAGTACGTGGCAGTACTTC. Residues: CASSPGDSSSTWQYF. The full variable domain, rest sourced from reference TRBV19 and TRBJ2-7, is DGGITQSPKYLFRKEGQNVTLSCEQNLNHDAMYWYRQDPGQGLRLIYYSQIVNDFQKGDIAEGYSVSREKKESFPLTVTSAQKNPTAFYLCASSPGDSSSTWQYFGPGTRLTVT.

This clone appeared a single time. J is TRBJ1-4 and V is TRBV6-5; 8 bases align to TRBD1. The CDR3 loop spans 15 amino acids. With 6 bases clipped from V and 6 bases from J, the junction kept 9 bases outside the gene matches. The germline V gene has CDR1 MNHEY and CDR2 SVGAGI. CDR3 sequence reads: CASRHDRGTYEKLFF. As DNA, the CDR3 is TGTGCCAGCAGACACGACAGGGGCACGTATGAAAAACTGTTTTTT.

Note on this clone: Other DNA sequences of this sample code for an identical CDR3. The chain recombines TRBV6-1 with TRBJ2-7; 7 bases are shared with TRBD1. With V trimmed by 2 bases and J by 3 bases, 10 bases remained unmatched. Germline CDR1 is MNHNS and CDR2 is SASEGT. The CDR3 consists of 16 residues. CDR3 loop: CASSEFLGGQVYEQYF. The CDR3 DNA is TGTGCCAGCAGTGAATTCCTAGGGGGCCAAGTCTACGAGCAGTACTTC.

The CDR3 reads CASSEAWESSYNSPLHF. As DNA, the CDR3 is TGTGCCAGCAGTGAAGCGTGGGAGAGCTCCTATAATTCACCCCTCCACTTT. The gene calls are TRBV2 and TRBJ1-6; D is unclear. Per germline, CDR1 SNHLY and CDR2 FYNNEI. This CDR3 comprises 17 residues. The germline V and J ends were trimmed by 0 bases and 0 bases, with 9 bases remaining between them.

The gene calls are TRBV5-5 and TRBJ2-7; the match to TRBD1 covers 7 bases. With 3 bases clipped from V and 4 bases from J, the junction kept 7 bases outside the gene matches. The germline CDR1 and CDR2 sequences are SGHKS and YYEKEE (reference sequence). The CDR3 contains 14 residues. The CDR3: CASSSRDSRYEQYF. The CDR3 DNA follows: TGTGCCAGCAGCTCCCGGGACAGCCGATACGAGCAGTACTTC. Using reference TRBV5-5 and TRBJ2-7 for the parts outside the CDR3, the full variable domain is DAGVTQSPTHLIKTRGQQVTLRCSPISGHKSVSWYQQVLGQGPQFIFQYYEKEERGRGNFPDRFSARQFPNYSSELNVNALLLGDSALYLCASSSRDSRYEQYFGPGTRLTVT.